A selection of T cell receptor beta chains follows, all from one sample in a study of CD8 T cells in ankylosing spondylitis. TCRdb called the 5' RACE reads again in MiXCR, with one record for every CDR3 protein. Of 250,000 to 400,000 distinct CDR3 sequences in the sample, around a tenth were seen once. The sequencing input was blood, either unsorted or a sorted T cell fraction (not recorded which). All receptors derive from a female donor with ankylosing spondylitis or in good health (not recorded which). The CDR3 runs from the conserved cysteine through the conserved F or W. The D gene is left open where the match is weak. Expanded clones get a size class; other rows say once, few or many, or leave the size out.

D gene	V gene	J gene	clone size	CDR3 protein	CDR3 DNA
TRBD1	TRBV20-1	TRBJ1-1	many	CSARRTGRAVTEAFF	TGCAGTGCTAGGAGGACAGGGCGGGCGGTCACTGAAGCTTTCTTT
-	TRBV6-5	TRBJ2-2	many	CASSYREPRNTGELFF	TGTGCCAGCAGTTACAGGGAGCCAAGGAACACCGGGGAGCTGTTTTTT
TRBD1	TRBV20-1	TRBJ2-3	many	CSQNRRGRTDTQYF	TGCAGTCAAAATCGCAGGGGGCGGACAGATACGCAGTATTTT
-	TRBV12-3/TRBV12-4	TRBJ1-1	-	CASSLALGGTEAFF	TGTGCCAGCAGTTTAGCGCTGGGAGGCACTGAAGCTTTCTTT
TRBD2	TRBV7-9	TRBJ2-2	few	CASSFFSAGETGELFF	TGTGCCAGCAGCTTTTTCTCAGCGGGGGAAACCGGGGAGCTGTTTTTT
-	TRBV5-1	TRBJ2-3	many	CASSLAAGFTDTQYF	TGCGCCAGCAGCTTGGCGGCAGGCTTCACAGATACGCAGTATTTT
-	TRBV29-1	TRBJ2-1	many	CSTGGGFEQFF	TGCAGCACTGGGGGAGGTTTTGAGCAGTTCTTC
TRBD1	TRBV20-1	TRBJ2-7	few	CSARRTGIVREQYF	TGCAGTGCTAGAAGGACAGGGATAGTTCGAGAGCAGTACTTC
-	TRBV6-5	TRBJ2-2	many	CASSRTGELVF	TGTGCCAGCAGTCGGACCGGGGAGCTGGTTTTT
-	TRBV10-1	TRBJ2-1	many	CASGGDSGNEQFF	TGCGCCAGCGGAGGGGATTCGGGAAATGAGCAGTTCTTC